The text below deals with one T cell receptor (beta chain). This sample stems from a study of blood T cell repertoires in COVID-19. Sequencing was performed with immunoSEQ multiplex PCR; in TCRdb, only in-frame clones are kept and a portion is missing. Altogether 100,000 or so clones are present, about 80% being singletons, with the ten largest covering 15% to 20%. The clonotype comes from a man of 80 years or more with acute or convalescent COVID-19. The sample was peripheral blood.

The CDR3 DNA is TGCGCCAGCAGCCAAGATGGGACAGGGATCGCCGATACGCAGTATTTT. Protein sequence: CASSQDGTGIADTQYF. This sequence joins TRBV4-1 and TRBJ2-3; 9 bases line up with TRBD1. The trim removed 0 bases at V and 6 bases at J, leaving 7 bases unmatched. CDR3 length: 16 residues. Germline assignment: CDR1 MGHRA and CDR2 YSYEKL.